This TCR beta chain was profiled in a study of T cells in Graves' hyperthyroidism and ophthalmopathy (dated by TCRdb to between 2017 and 2020). Study-level background: Peripheral blood samples were taken at the time of initial diagnosis, prior to any treatment. A discovery cohort of 95 to 100 patients, 43 with Graves' ophthalmopathy and 55 to 65 with stable Graves' hyperthyroidism, was used to find distinguishing TCR V-J signatures. The study also compared thyroid tissue and blood T-cell repertoires from 5 to 7 Graves' hyperthyroidism patients. TCR Vbeta CDR3 sequencing of some 140 peripheral blood samples (43 ophthalmopathy, 75 hyperthyroidism and approximately 17 progressor patients) is reported in the paper. The approximately 90 discovery patients were divided at random into training and test sets in a 7:3 ratio. After blood sampling, hyperthyroidism patients were treated with methimazole at a starting dose of 30 mg daily, and ophthalmopathy patients were treated with high-dose intravenous methylprednisolone. Whether ophthalmopathy could be predicted prospectively was tested in an independent validation cohort made up of about 20 hyperthyroidism patients plus 17 patients who later progressed to ophthalmopathy.

Overall study results and their limits: In cross-validation, a model built on a 13 V-J signature told ophthalmopathy apart from stable hyperthyroidism with 85% to 90% sensitivity and 81% to 82% specificity, and in testing the same model reached 80%/75%. Most expanded thyroid clonotypes (frequency above 0.001) were also detected in blood, suggesting blood repertoires may reflect thyroid immune responses. No statistical method was used to fix the sample size in advance, and group allocation was not hidden from the investigators. In validation, the model predicted progression to ophthalmopathy a median of about 5.9 months before onset, with 70% to 71% sensitivity and nearly 75% specificity.

This clonotype occurred many times. Its antigen specificity is not known. No base quality information exists; no much larger clone differs at one position. The TCR beta CDR3 regions were amplified from RNA transcripts. The TCR CDR3 was subjected to a first round of RT-PCR using the HTBI primer set and the Qiagen OneStep RT-PCR kit. The libraries were constructed in a second round of multiplex PCR and then size-selected and purified. The libraries were sequenced on an Illumina HiSeq2000 using paired-end 100 bp reads. For the original study's pipeline: SOAPnuke was used to process the raw data, throwing out any read that contained adapters or uncalled bases, had a mean Phred below 15, or lacked an exact constant-primer or identifier match. COPE v1.2.5 was used to merge the high-quality paired reads, and each unique nucleotide sequence was defined as a clonotype. MiTCR v1.1 was used to align the clonotypes against IMGT TRBV, TRBD and TRBJ reference segments. The analysis included only V-J combinations with a frequency above 0.0001, which together covered approximately 99% of the repertoires. A TCS score was defined as the ratio of F50 (clonal expansion) to E x V (chaos), with BLOSUM62-based TCRdist applied between CDR3 peptides within each V-J. Welch's t-statistics and random forest reduced just over 500 V-J features to under 15, which were used in a naive Bayes classifier (R e1071). In-frame beta chains were kept once TCRdb had trimmed the public reads at Q25 with fastp and called clones with MiXCR. CDR3 protein sequences are deduplicated, and each keeps its most common genes and DNA. TCRdb, not the authors, supplied the V and J calls. A total of more than 650,000 distinct CDR3 sequences appear in this sample, 12% to 15% of them only once. 9.5% to 13% of the sample goes to the ten largest clones.

Stable Graves' hyperthyroidism was defined as the absence of progression to ophthalmopathy over 18 months of follow-up. Hyperthyroidism patients were aged 18 to 65 years and newly diagnosed, with disease duration of less than 2 months. Any patient with an uncontrolled infection, another autoimmune disease, pregnancy or lactation was excluded. Diagnoses relied on clinical symptoms, serum thyroxine and TRAb, thyroid ultrasound and orbital computed tomography. Ficoll-Paque density gradient centrifugation was used to isolate PBMCs from approximately 10 ml of fresh peripheral blood. Total RNA was extracted with Trizol reagent, and quality was checked on an Agilent 2100 Bioanalyzer. V has 6 bases trimmed and J has 3 bases trimmed; junction bases matching no gene number 10. Inclusive of the bounding cysteine and phenylalanine, the CDR3 is 15 residues long. The sequence is cut down to CDR3 DNA, 45 bases in frame from base 1.

The V gene is TRBV12-3 or TRBV12-4 and the J gene is TRBJ2-5, and 7 junction bases match TRBD1. Sample: blood. The sequence was obtained from a woman in her late teens or twenties with Graves' hyperthyroidism. In nucleotides, the sequence is TGTGCCAGCAGCTACCGGGACAGCAGAGAAGAGACCCAGTACTTC. Its protein reads: CASSYRDSREETQYF.